Each of the 12 T cell receptor beta chains below was sequenced from the same sample in a study of beta chain features in type 1 diabetes. Sequencing targeted expressed TCRB transcripts, as all isolated RNA had been reverse transcribed. TCRdb's copy holds only in-frame clones and misses some; the assay was immunoSEQ multiplex PCR. The repertoire holds about 370,000 clones, approximately 16% seen once, with approximately 0.019% in the top ten. The source material was naive CD4+ T cells from blood. These receptors all stem from a woman under 30 in good health.

This chain joins TRBV13 and TRBJ2-1, with D possibly being TRBD2 (6 bases). This CDR3 has 15 amino acids. The V gene's germline CDR1 is PRHDT and CDR2 FYEKMQ (reference sequence). V shed 3 bases and J shed 7 bases, with 16 bases lying between them. CDR3 loop: CASSLGLASWNEQFF. The DNA for the CDR3 is TGTGCCAGCAGCTTGGGGCTAGCGAGTTGGAATGAGCAGTTCTTC.

The chain recombines TRBV30 with TRBJ1-1; D call uncertain. CDR3 size: 16 residues. Per germline, CDR1 GTSNPN and CDR2 SVGIG (reference sequence). V was pared by 1 base and J by 0 bases, with 15 bases between. The CDR3 nucleotides read TGTGCCTGGAGTGGGCGGTATTCGGTGGTGAACACTGAAGCTTTCTTT. Translation gives CAWSGRYSVVNTEAFF.

The V and J genes are TRBV18 and TRBJ2-1, with TRBD1 identical over 9 bases. Germline V lookup: CDR1 KGHSH, CDR2 LQKENI. V lost 1 base and J lost 7; bases outside the gene matches: 5. The CDR3 contains 15 residues. The CDR3 protein is CASSPQGQGGNEQFF. The DNA of the CDR3 is TGTGCCAGCTCACCACAGGGACAGGGAGGAAATGAGCAGTTCTTC.

The genes are TRBV5-1 and TRBJ2-1; the match to TRBD1 covers 7 bases. Germline CDR1 is SGHRS and CDR2 is YFSETQ. This CDR3 spans 14 amino acids. V shed 2 bases and J 6 bases; nucleotides not matched to a gene: 5. CDR3 in DNA: TGCGCCAGCAGCTTTCCCGGGACAGTCAATGAGCAGTTCTTC. This translates into CASSFPGTVNEQFF.

This clone was counted a few times. The chain combines TRBV5-1 with TRBJ2-1; D is possibly TRBD1 (5 bases). Trimming removed 2 bases at V and 8 bases at J, with 20 bases between. Germline assignment: CDR1 SGHRS and CDR2 YFSETQ. The CDR3 is made up of 16 amino acids. CDR3 DNA: TGCGCCAGCAGCTTACCCCTCCAAGGGGCCCAGGATGAGCAGTTCTTC. Residues: CASSLPLQGAQDEQFF.

V and J are TRBV29-1 and TRBJ1-1; D unresolved. Germline V gene lookup returns CDR1 SQVTM and CDR2 ANQGSEA. V shed 6 bases and J shed 5 bases, with 19 bases lying between them. There are 14 residues in the CDR3. The CDR3 here is CSVERKISGTEAFF. CDR3 DNA sequence: TGCAGCGTGGAACGAAAGATTAGCGGGACTGAAGCTTTCTTT.

This clone was counted a few times. This rearrangement joins TRBV21-1 to TRBJ2-1; no check of the table's D call, TRBD1, against the DNA was made. TRBV21-1 is a known pseudogene. This CDR3 region has 18 residues. Here the CDR3 DNA reads TGTGCCAGCAGCACTATTCGGGACAGGGGGATCCCGTACAATGAGCAGTTCTTC. Translating gives CASSTIRDRGIPYNEQFF.

CDR3 region: CASSFLLAMGYEQYF. As DNA, the CDR3 is TGTGCCAGCAGTTTTTTACTAGCGATGGGCTACGAGCAGTACTTC. The chain has TRBV28 and TRBJ2-7, with 7 bases that match TRBD2. CDR1 MDHEN and CDR2 SYDVKM come from the germline V gene. CDR3 length: 15 residues. V shed 3 bases, J shed 3 bases, and the junction held 8 bases outside the gene matches.

This clone turned up a few times. The chain couples TRBV18 to TRBJ1-3, with D hard to call. The germline gives CDR1 KGHSH, CDR2 LQKENI. The germline V and J ends were trimmed by 3 bases and 0 bases, with 12 bases remaining between them. CDR3 length: 16 amino acids. CDR3 coding DNA: TGTGCCAGCTCACCGGTGGAGGACTCCTCTGGAAACACCATATATTTT. Amino acid sequence: CASSPVEDSSGNTIYF.

This clone occurred a few times. V usage is TRBV7-9 and J usage is TRBJ2-5; D is undetermined. The better agreement between TRBJ2-7 and the DNA end casts doubt on the J call. Germline CDR1 reads SEHNR; CDR2 reads FQNEAQ (reference sequence). The CDR3 covers 12 residues. The DNA for the CDR3 is TGTGCCAGCAGTTCTATCTCCTACGAGCAGTACTTC. Translated: CASSSISYEQYF.

The V gene is TRBV5-1, the J gene TRBJ2-7; tentatively, D is TRBD2 (5 bases). Germline V gene data show CDR1 as SGHRS and CDR2 as YFSETQ. Trimming cost V 0 bases and J 2 bases, with 15 bases left between them. The CDR3 spans 16 residues. CDR3 protein: CASSLGVGPGTYEQYF. The CDR3 DNA follows: TGCGCCAGCAGCTTGGGGGTTGGACCCGGGACCTACGAGCAGTACTTC.

This clone has more than one count but fewer than ten. This chain joins TRBV28 and TRBJ1-1; D gene unclear. The V gene's germline CDR1 is MDHEN and CDR2 SYDVKM. The CDR3 runs to 14 residues. Trimming left V 5 bases short and J 1 base short, with 11 bases between. DNA for the CDR3: TGTGCCAGCAGTCCCCTCCCGGGGAACACTGAAGCTTTCTTT. It specifies CASSPLPGNTEAFF.